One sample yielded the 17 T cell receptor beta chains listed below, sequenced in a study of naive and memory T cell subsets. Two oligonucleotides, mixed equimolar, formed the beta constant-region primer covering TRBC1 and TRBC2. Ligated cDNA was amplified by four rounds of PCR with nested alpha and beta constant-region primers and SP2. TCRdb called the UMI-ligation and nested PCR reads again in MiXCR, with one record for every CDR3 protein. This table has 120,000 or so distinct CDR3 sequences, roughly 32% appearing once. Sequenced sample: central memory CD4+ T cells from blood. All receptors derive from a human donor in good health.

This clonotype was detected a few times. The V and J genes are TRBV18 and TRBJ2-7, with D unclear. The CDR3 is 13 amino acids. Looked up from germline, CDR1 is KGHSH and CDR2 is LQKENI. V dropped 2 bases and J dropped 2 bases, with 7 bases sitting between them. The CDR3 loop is CASSPSATYEQYF. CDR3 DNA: TGTGCCAGCTCACCATCAGCGACCTACGAGCAGTACTTC.

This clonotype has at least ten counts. The chain's CDR3 is CASSGTGTGELFF. DNA for the CDR3: TGTGCCAGCAGTGGAACAGGGACCGGGGAGCTGTTTTTT. The chain uses TRBV25-1 and TRBJ2-2; TRBD1 is a possible D gene (6 bases). This CDR3 spans 13 amino acids. Germline CDR1 MGHDK, CDR2 SYGVNS. V was trimmed by 4 bases and J by 5 bases, leaving 8 bases between them.

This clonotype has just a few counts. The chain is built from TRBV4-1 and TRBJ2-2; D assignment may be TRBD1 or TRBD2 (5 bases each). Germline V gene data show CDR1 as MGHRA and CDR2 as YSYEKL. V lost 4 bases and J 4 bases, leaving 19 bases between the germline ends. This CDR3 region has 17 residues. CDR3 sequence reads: CASSPILTGGTTGELFF. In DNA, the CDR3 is TGCGCCAGCAGCCCGATACTTACAGGAGGCACCACCGGGGAGCTGTTTTTT.

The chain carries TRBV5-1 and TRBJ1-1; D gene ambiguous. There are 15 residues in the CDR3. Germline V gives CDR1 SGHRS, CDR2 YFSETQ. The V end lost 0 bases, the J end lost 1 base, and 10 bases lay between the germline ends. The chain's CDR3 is CASSLASAANTEAFF. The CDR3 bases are TGCGCCAGCAGCTTGGCCTCGGCGGCGAACACTGAAGCTTTCTTT.

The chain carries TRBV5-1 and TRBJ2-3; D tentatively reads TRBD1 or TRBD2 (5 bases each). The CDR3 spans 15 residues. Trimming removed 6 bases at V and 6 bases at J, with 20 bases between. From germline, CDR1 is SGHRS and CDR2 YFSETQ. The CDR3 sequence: CASTTQGTSGDTQYF. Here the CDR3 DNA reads TGCGCCAGCACCACTCAGGGAACTTCGGGGGATACGCAGTATTTT.

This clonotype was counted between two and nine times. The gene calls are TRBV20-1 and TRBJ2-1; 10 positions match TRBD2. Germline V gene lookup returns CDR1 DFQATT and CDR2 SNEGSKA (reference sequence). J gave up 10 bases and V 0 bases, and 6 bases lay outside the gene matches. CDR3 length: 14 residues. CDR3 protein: CSARDKREGGEQFF. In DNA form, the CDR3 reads TGCAGTGCTAGAGATAAGCGGGAGGGGGGGGAGCAGTTCTTC.

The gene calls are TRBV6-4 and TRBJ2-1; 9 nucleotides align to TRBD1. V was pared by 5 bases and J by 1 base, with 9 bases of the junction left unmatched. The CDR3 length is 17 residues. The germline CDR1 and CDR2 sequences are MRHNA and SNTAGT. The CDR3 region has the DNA TGTGCCAGCAGTCAAAGCATGACAGGGGGGTCCTACAATGAGCAGTTCTTC. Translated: CASSQSMTGGSYNEQFF.

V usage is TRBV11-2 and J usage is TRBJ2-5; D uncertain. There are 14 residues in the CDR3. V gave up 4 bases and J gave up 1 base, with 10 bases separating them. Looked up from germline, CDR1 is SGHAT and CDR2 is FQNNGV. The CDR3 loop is CASSYQRFQETQYF. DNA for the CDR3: TGTGCCAGCAGCTACCAACGGTTCCAAGAGACCCAGTACTTC.

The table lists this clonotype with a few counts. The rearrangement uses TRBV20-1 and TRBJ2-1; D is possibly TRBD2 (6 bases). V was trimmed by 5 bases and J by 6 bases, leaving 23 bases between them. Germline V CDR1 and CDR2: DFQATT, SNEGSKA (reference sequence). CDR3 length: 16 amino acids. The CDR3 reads CSAPGDFAGLINEQFF. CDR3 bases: TGCAGTGCTCCGGGGGACTTTGCGGGCTTAATCAATGAGCAGTTCTTC.

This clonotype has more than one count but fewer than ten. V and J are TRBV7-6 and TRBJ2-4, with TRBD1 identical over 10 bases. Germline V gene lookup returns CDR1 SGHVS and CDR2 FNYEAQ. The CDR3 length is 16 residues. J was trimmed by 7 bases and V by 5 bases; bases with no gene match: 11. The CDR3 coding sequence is TGTGCCAGCAGCCGCGGGACAGGGGAAGCAAAGAACATTCAGTACTTC. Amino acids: CASSRGTGEAKNIQYF.

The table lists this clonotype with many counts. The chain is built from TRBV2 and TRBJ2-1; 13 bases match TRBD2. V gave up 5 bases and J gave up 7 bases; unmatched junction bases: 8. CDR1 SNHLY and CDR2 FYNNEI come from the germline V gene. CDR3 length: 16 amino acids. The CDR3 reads CASSPRTSGSRNEQFF. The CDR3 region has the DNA TGTGCCAGCAGTCCTAGGACTAGCGGGAGTAGGAATGAGCAGTTCTTC.

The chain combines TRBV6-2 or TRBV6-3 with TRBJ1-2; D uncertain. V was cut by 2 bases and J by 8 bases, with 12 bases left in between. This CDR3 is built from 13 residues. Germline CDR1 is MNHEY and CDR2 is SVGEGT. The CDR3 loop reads CASSYEPSNGYTF. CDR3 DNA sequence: TGTGCCAGCAGTTACGAGCCGTCGAACGGCTACACCTTC.

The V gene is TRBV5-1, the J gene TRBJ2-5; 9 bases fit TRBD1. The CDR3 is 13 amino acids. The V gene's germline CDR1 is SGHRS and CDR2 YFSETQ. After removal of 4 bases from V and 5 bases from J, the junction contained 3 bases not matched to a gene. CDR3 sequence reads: CASSIDRGETQYF. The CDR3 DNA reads TGCGCCAGCAGCATCGACAGGGGGGAGACCCAGTACTTC.

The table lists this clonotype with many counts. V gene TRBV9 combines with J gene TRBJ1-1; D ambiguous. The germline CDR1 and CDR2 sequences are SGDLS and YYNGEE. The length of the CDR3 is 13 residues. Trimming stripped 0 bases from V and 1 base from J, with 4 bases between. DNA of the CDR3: TGTGCCAGCAGCGTAGCCCCGAACACTGAAGCTTTCTTT. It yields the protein CASSVAPNTEAFF. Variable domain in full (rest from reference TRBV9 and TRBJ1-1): DSGVTQTPKHLITATGQRVTLRCSPRSGDLSVYWYQQSLDQGLQFLIQYYNGEERAKGNILERFSAQQFPDLHSELNLSSLELGDSALYFCASSVAPNTEAFFGQGTRLTVV.

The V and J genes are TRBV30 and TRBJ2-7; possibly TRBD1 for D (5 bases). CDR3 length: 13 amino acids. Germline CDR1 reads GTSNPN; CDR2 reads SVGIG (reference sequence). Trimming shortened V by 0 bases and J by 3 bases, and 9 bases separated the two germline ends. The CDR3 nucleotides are TGTGCCTGGAGTGTAGGGGCCGACTACGAGCAGTACTTC. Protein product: CAWSVGADYEQYF.

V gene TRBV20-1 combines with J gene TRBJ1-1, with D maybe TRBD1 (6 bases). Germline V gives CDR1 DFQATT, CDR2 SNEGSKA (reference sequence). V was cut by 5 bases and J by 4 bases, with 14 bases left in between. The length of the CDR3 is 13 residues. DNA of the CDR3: TGCAGTGCTTCTAGGGGGTATGGCACTGAAGCTTTCTTT. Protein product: CSASRGYGTEAFF.

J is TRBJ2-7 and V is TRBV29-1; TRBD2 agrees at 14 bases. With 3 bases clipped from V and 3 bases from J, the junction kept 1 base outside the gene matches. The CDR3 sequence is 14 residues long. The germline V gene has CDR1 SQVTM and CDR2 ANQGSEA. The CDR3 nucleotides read TGCAGCGTTGACGGGACTAGCGGGAGCTACGAGCAGTACTTC. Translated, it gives CSVDGTSGSYEQYF.